This T cell receptor beta chain was sequenced in a study of blood T cells in healthy people across ages. Study-level points and caveats: There were more naive CD4+ cells and higher diversity in long-lived donors than in aged donors. In older individuals, TCR beta diversity per million T cells was lower, falling roughly linearly with age.

Primed by a sample-barcoded 5' primer and a J-beta primer mix, a second PCR proceeded for about 7 to 12 cycles. All samples gave at least 2.5 million CDR3-containing paired-end reads. MiXCR was run by TCRdb on the 5' RACE reads, yielding one entry per CDR3 protein. Of some 1,800,000 distinct CDR3 sequences listed, roughly two fifths are singletons. Trimming took 6 bases from V and 5 from J, leaving 10 bases between them. Germline CDR1 MNHEY, CDR2 SVGEGT. The CDR3 sequence is 12 residues long. This clonotype occurred many times. Its antigen remains unknown. The source of this sequence is a human donor in good health. V is TRBV6-2 or TRBV6-3 and J is TRBJ1-2; D is unresolved. The sample taken for sequencing was blood. In DNA form, the CDR3 reads TGTGCCAGCAGCCAAACAGTATATGGCTACACCTTC. It encodes CASSQTVYGYTF.